The 30 T cell receptor beta chains presented below share a single source sample, sequenced in a study of blood T cell repertoires in COVID-19. Clones were read by immunoSEQ multiplex PCR, and TCRdb kept only the in-frame ones, dropping some. The sample has roughly 96,000 clones; about four fifths are singletons. Specimen: peripheral blood. These receptors all come from a man at least 80 years old with acute or convalescent COVID-19.

The gene calls are TRBV5-5 and TRBJ1-6; a possible D gene is TRBD1 (6 bases). Trimming took 4 bases from V and 0 from J, leaving 17 bases between them. Germline lookup yields CDR1 SGHKS and CDR2 YYEKEE (reference sequence). The CDR3 length is 18 residues. This chain's CDR3 is CASSERDGTSSYNSPLHF. The CDR3, as DNA: TGTGCCAGCAGCGAGCGGGACGGGACAAGCTCCTATAATTCACCCCTCCACTTT.

The rearrangement joins TRBV3-1 (or the pseudogene TRBV3-2) to TRBJ2-7, with D maybe TRBD1 (5 bases). The V end was cut by 6 bases, the J end by 2 bases, with 14 bases between. Germline CDR1 reads LGHDT; CDR2 reads YNNKEL (reference sequence). The CDR3 spans 14 residues. This CDR3 is CASRRTEGAYEQYF. CDR3 nucleotide sequence: TGTGCCAGCAGACGGACGGAAGGGGCCTACGAGCAGTACTTC.

This clone was counted a single time. The chain links TRBV18 to TRBJ2-1; 10 nucleotides agree with TRBD2. Germline loops: CDR1 KGHSH, CDR2 LQKENI. After removal of 4 bases from V and 6 bases from J, the junction contained 6 bases not matched to a gene. CDR3 size: 15 residues. The CDR3 DNA is TGTGCCAGCTCACGTCCGCTAGCGGGAGTCAATGAGCAGTTCTTC. Protein product: CASSRPLAGVNEQFF.

This chain joins TRBV4-1 and TRBJ1-6, with a possible D match to TRBD1 (5 bases). Looked up from germline, CDR1 is MGHRA and CDR2 is YSYEKL. CDR3 size: 16 residues. The ends were cut back, 3 bases at V and 10 bases at J, with 19 bases in the middle. CDR3 residues: CASSQGLTLLRSPLHF. The CDR3 DNA reads TGCGCCAGCAGCCAGGGACTTACCCTCCTACGGTCACCCCTCCACTTT.

This rearrangement joins TRBV18 to TRBJ2-1, with 10 bases fitting TRBD2. The germline CDR1 and CDR2 sequences are KGHSH and LQKENI. The trim removed 7 bases at V and 5 bases at J, leaving 11 bases unmatched. This CDR3 is 16 amino acids long. As DNA, the CDR3 is TGTGCCAGCTTCCTATCTCTAGCGGGAGTTAACAATGAGCAGTTCTTC. Protein: CASFLSLAGVNNEQFF.

This clone was seen more than once but under ten times. The chain is built from TRBV2 and TRBJ1-1; the D is unclear. In germline, CDR1 is SNHLY, CDR2 FYNNEI. This CDR3 is 11 amino acids long. Deletions cut 6 bases from V and 2 bases from J, with 4 bases between. The DNA for the CDR3 is TGTGCCAGCAGCCCAAACACTGAAGCTTTCTTT. This sequence encodes CASSPNTEAFF.

This rearrangement joins TRBV19 to TRBJ1-6; 10 bases match TRBD1. The germline V gene has CDR1 LNHDA and CDR2 SQIVND (reference sequence). V shed 6 bases and J 10 bases; nucleotides not matched to a gene: 6. This CDR3 contains 14 residues. For the CDR3, the DNA is TGTGCCAGTAGACTGGGACAGGGGAGGTCACCCCTCCACTTT. Residues: CASRLGQGRSPLHF.

This clone was seen more than once but under ten times. This chain joins TRBV5-5 and TRBJ2-6; 7 bases fit TRBD1. This CDR3 has 15 residues. V shed 4 bases and J 2 bases; nucleotides not matched to a gene: 3. Germline V gene lookup returns CDR1 SGHKS and CDR2 YYEKEE (reference sequence). DNA of the CDR3: TGTGCCAGCAGCCGAGGGACAGCTGGGGCCAACGTCCTGACTTTC. It yields the protein CASSRGTAGANVLTF.

The rearrangement joins TRBV19 to TRBJ2-5, with a possible D match to TRBD1 (5 bases). The CDR3 spans 17 residues. Trimming left V 5 bases short and J 2 bases short, with 21 bases between. Germline assignment: CDR1 LNHDA and CDR2 SQIVND (reference sequence). The CDR3 reads CASSLRGAVEGQETQYF. The CDR3 DNA sequence: TGTGCCAGTAGTCTCCGTGGGGCGGTCGAAGGGCAAGAGACCCAGTACTTC. Full variable domain (missing parts from reference TRBV19 and TRBJ2-5): DGGITQSPKYLFRKEGQNVTLSCEQNLNHDAMYWYRQDPGQGLRLIYYSQIVNDFQKGDIAEGYSVSREKKESFPLTVTSAQKNPTAFYLCASSLRGAVEGQETQYFGPGTRLLVL.

This clone was observed once. V usage is TRBV5-4 and J usage is TRBJ1-2; 8 bases match TRBD1. Germline loops: CDR1 SGHNT, CDR2 YYREEE (reference sequence). The CDR3 loop spans 15 amino acids. V dropped 4 bases and J dropped 8; count of bases not matched to a gene: 13. CDR3 amino acids: CASSAGGTGFQGYTF. The CDR3 DNA is TGTGCCAGCAGCGCCGGCGGGACAGGCTTCCAGGGCTACACCTTC.

This clone was seen ten or more times. This CDR3 reads CASSFRDRERFAGANVLTF. CDR3 in DNA: TGCGCCAGCAGCTTTAGGGACAGGGAAAGATTCGCTGGGGCCAACGTCCTGACTTTC. The chain links TRBV5-1 to TRBJ2-6, with 9 bases that match TRBD1. The CDR3 is 19 residues long. The V gene end was trimmed by 2 bases and the J gene end by 2 bases; junction bases not matched to a gene: 11. Germline CDR1 reads SGHRS; CDR2 reads YFSETQ.

The chain joins TRBV2 to TRBJ1-2; D remains ambiguous. V lost 8 bases, J lost 9 bases, and 16 bases lay in between. Germline CDR1 reads SNHLY; CDR2 reads FYNNEI. CDR3 size: 12 residues. The CDR3 is CASGRPGGSYTF. The CDR3 DNA is TGTGCCAGCGGGCGCCCTGGAGGGAGCTACACCTTC.

This chain joins TRBV5-1 and TRBJ2-1; TRBD2 is a possible D gene (6 bases). CDR1 SGHRS and CDR2 YFSETQ come from the germline V gene. V was shortened by 3 bases and J by 8 bases, with 15 bases between the two germline ends. The CDR3 length is 14 residues. The CDR3 loop is CASSSSPGEDEQFF. CDR3 sequence (DNA): TGCGCCAGCAGCTCCAGCCCGGGGGAGGATGAGCAGTTCTTC. Combining the CDR3 with reference TRBV5-1 and TRBJ2-1 gives the whole variable domain KAGVTQTPRYLIKTRGQQVTLSCSPISGHRSVSWYQQTPGQGLQFLFEYFSETQRNKGNFPGRFSGRQFSNSRSEMNVSTLELGDSALYLCASSSSPGEDEQFFGPGTRLTVL.

The rearrangement joins TRBV19 to TRBJ1-2, with D perhaps matching TRBD1 (6 bases). The CDR3 consists of 12 residues. V lost 4 bases and J lost 6, with 9 bases in between. In germline, CDR1 is LNHDA, CDR2 SQIVND (reference sequence). The CDR3 protein is CASSSQGHGYTF. Written as DNA, the CDR3 is TGTGCCAGTAGTAGTCAGGGGCATGGCTACACCTTC.

The J gene is TRBJ2-4, the V gene TRBV4-1, with 7 bases fitting TRBD1. Germline CDR1 MGHRA, CDR2 YSYEKL. The CDR3 runs 16 residues. With 4 bases clipped from V and 6 bases from J, the junction kept 12 bases outside the gene matches. CDR3 DNA: TGCGCCAGCAGCCCTCCTCCCAAGGGGGCGGTAAACATTCAGTACTTC. This encodes CASSPPPKGAVNIQYF.

J is TRBJ2-1 and V is TRBV7-2; tentatively, D is TRBD1 (5 bases). With 0 bases removed from V and 6 bases from J, the gap between germline ends came to 6 bases. The germline V gene encodes CDR1 SGHTA and CDR2 FQGNSA. The CDR3 spans 13 residues. The CDR3 nucleotides are TGTGCCAGCAGCTTAGCAGGGGTCAATGAGCAGTTCTTC. Protein: CASSLAGVNEQFF.

The rearrangement joins TRBV28 to TRBJ1-5; 7 bases match TRBD1. V shed 6 bases, J shed 1 base, and the junction held 9 bases outside the gene matches. This CDR3 comprises 16 residues. The germline V gene encodes CDR1 MDHEN and CDR2 SYDVKM. CDR3 amino acids: CASSRYRGASNQPQHF. CDR3 sequence (DNA): TGTGCCAGCAGCCGCTACAGGGGAGCAAGCAATCAGCCCCAGCATTTT.

The chain carries TRBV15 and TRBJ2-3; perhaps TRBD1 as D (6 bases). CDR1 LNHNV and CDR2 YYDKDF come from the germline V gene (reference sequence). CDR3 length: 12 amino acids. V was shortened by 3 bases and J by 6 bases, with 7 bases between the two germline ends. The CDR3 spells CATSRDSDTQYF. The DNA for the CDR3 is TGTGCCACCAGCAGGGACAGCGATACGCAGTATTTT.

The chain combines TRBV30 with TRBJ2-7; TRBD2 might be the D (6 bases). CDR1 and CDR2 from the germline V gene are GTSNPN and SVGIG (reference sequence). Trimming left V 4 bases short and J 6 bases short, with 13 bases between. This CDR3 spans 12 amino acids. CDR3 in amino acids: CAWTSTGSEQYF. Written as DNA, the CDR3 is TGTGCCTGGACTTCAACCGGGAGCGAGCAGTACTTC.

The CDR3 DNA is TGTGCCTGGAGAGGACAGGGAAACACCATATATTTT. Residues: CAWRGQGNTIYF. V usage is TRBV30 and J usage is TRBJ1-3; TRBD1 is a possible D gene (6 bases). The CDR3 spans 12 residues. CDR1 and CDR2 from the germline V gene are GTSNPN and SVGIG (reference sequence). Trimming removed 3 bases from V and 4 bases from J, with 7 bases in between.

The V call is TRBV6-2 or TRBV6-3, the J call TRBJ2-4; 8 positions match TRBD1. CDR3 length equals 18 residues. The V gene's germline CDR1 is MNHEY and CDR2 SVGEGT. V was pared by 0 bases and J by 2 bases, with 9 bases of the junction left unmatched. As DNA, the CDR3 is TGTGCCAGCAGTTACTCGAGGACAGGGAAATATTCCAAAAACATTCAGTACTTC. Translating it yields CASSYSRTGKYSKNIQYF.

The rearrangement uses TRBV6-6 and TRBJ1-2; D is unclear. CDR1 is MNHNY and CDR2 is SVGAGI in the germline V gene (reference sequence). V gave up 0 bases and J gave up 4 bases, with 12 bases separating them. The CDR3 runs 15 residues. CDR3: CASSYSDIGGYGYTF. CDR3 coding DNA: TGTGCCAGCAGTTACTCCGACATTGGAGGCTATGGCTACACCTTC.

As concerns this clone: The junction departs from the called germline gene at one end, perhaps through a read error. The chain has TRBV30 and TRBJ1-4; D may be TRBD1 (6 bases). The CDR3 is made up of 14 amino acids. Germline loops: CDR1 GTSNPN, CDR2 SVGIG (reference sequence). CDR3 sequence (DNA): TGTGCCTGGAAACGGGACACCACTACTGAAAAACTGTTTTTT. Residues: CAWKRDTTTEKLFF.

This chain connects TRBV19 to TRBJ2-3; 11 bases align to TRBD1. The length of the CDR3 is 17 residues. Per germline, CDR1 LNHDA and CDR2 SQIVND (reference sequence). With 1 base clipped from V and 1 base from J, the junction kept 4 bases outside the gene matches. The CDR3 nucleotides are TGTGCCAGTAGTATAGGGACAGGGGGCGGCGGCACAGATACGCAGTATTTT. Protein: CASSIGTGGGGTDTQYF.

The rearrangement joins TRBV10-3 to TRBJ2-3; 12 bases are a match to TRBD1. This CDR3 has 17 residues. After removal of 6 bases from V and 5 bases from J, the junction contained 12 bases not matched to a gene. Germline V gene sequence: CDR1 ENHRY, CDR2 SYGVKD. The CDR3 DNA is TGTGCCATCAGGGGACAAGTGGGACAGGGGGCGAGAGATACGCAGTATTTT. Translated, it gives CAIRGQVGQGARDTQYF.

The chain has TRBV9 and TRBJ1-5; tentative D call: TRBD1 (6 bases). Trimming stripped 0 bases from V and 1 base from J, with 14 bases between. The CDR3 has 17 amino acids. CDR1 is SGDLS and CDR2 is YYNGEE in the germline V gene. CDR3 bases: TGTGCCAGCAGCGTAGACGTGGGAGGGGGGAGCAATCAGCCCCAGCATTTT. It specifies CASSVDVGGGSNQPQHF.

The chain joins TRBV7-2 to TRBJ2-7; 7 bases map to TRBD1. V lost 4 bases, J lost 3 bases, and 6 bases stayed unmatched. In germline, CDR1 is SGHTA, CDR2 FQGNSA. The CDR3 has 14 amino acids. The CDR3: CASSSGTALYEQYF. CDR3 bases: TGTGCCAGCAGCTCCGGGACAGCGCTCTACGAGCAGTACTTC.

In DNA, the CDR3 is TGCGCCAGCAGCCAAGACCTGGGGAGAGATACGCAGTATTTT. Translation gives CASSQDLGRDTQYF. The genes are TRBV4-1 and TRBJ2-3; maybe TRBD2 (5 bases). The germline gives CDR1 MGHRA, CDR2 YSYEKL. The CDR3 spans 14 residues. V gave up 0 bases and J gave up 5 bases, with 9 bases separating them.

The chain links TRBV19 to TRBJ2-3; 12 bases line up with TRBD1. V lost 7 bases, J lost 6 bases, and 11 bases stayed unmatched. Germline-derived CDR1 and CDR2 are LNHDA and SQIVND (reference sequence). CDR3 length: 16 residues. The CDR3, as DNA: TGTGCCAGTAAAAACCCCCGGGACAGGGGGCTGGATACGCAGTATTTT. This codes for CASKNPRDRGLDTQYF. Supplemented by reference TRBV19 and TRBJ2-3, the full variable domain reads DGGITQSPKYLFRKEGQNVTLSCEQNLNHDAMYWYRQDPGQGLRLIYYSQIVNDFQKGDIAEGYSVSREKKESFPLTVTSAQKNPTAFYLCASKNPRDRGLDTQYFGPGTRLTVL.

This clone appeared a few times. The chain carries TRBV5-6 and TRBJ2-7; D is perhaps TRBD1 (5 bases). V lost 5 bases and J lost 3, with 18 bases in between. Germline loops: CDR1 SGHDT, CDR2 YYEEEE. The CDR3 contains 15 residues. The CDR3 bases are TGTGCCAGCAGTATCCTTCGAGTCAGGGACTACGAGCAGTACTTC. Its protein is CASSILRVRDYEQYF.